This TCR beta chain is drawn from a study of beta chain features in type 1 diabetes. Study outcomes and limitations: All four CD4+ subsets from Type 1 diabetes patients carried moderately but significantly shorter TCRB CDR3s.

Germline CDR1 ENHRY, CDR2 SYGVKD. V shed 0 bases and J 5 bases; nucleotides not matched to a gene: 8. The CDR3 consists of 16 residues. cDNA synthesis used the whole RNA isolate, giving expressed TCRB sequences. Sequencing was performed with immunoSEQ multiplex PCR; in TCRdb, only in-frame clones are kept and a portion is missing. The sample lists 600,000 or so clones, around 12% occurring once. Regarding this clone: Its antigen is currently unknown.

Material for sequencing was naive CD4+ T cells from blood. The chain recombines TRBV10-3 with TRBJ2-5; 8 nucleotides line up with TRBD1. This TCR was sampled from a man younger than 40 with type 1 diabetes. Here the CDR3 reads CAISESEAGGPETQYF. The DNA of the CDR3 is TGTGCCATCAGTGAGTCTGAGGCAGGGGGCCCGGAGACCCAGTACTTC.